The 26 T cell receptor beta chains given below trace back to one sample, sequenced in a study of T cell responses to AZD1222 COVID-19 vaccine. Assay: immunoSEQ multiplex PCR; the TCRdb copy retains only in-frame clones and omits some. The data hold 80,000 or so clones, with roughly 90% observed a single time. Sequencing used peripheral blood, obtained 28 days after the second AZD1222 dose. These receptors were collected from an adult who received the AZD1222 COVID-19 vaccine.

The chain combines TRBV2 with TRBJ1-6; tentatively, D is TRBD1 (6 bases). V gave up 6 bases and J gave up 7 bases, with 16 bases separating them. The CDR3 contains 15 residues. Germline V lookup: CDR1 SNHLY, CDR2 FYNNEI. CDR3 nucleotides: TGTGCCAGCAGGGTCTGGACAGTAGGGAATTCACCCCTCCACTTT. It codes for CASRVWTVGNSPLHF.

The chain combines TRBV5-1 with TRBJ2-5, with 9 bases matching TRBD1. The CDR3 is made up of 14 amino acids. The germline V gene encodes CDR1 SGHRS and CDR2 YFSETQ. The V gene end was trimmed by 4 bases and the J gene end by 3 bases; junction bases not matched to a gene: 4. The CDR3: CASSQGQGKETQYF. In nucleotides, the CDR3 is TGCGCCAGCAGCCAGGGACAGGGTAAAGAGACCCAGTACTTC.

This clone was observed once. The CDR3 is CAWSVSSGNTIYF. The CDR3, as DNA: TGTGCCTGGAGTGTATCCAGCGGAAACACCATATATTTT. This chain connects TRBV30 to TRBJ1-3; D gene unclear. Germline values: CDR1 GTSNPN, CDR2 SVGIG (reference sequence). The CDR3 extends over 13 amino acids. V was shortened by 0 bases and J by 4 bases, with 7 bases between the two germline ends.

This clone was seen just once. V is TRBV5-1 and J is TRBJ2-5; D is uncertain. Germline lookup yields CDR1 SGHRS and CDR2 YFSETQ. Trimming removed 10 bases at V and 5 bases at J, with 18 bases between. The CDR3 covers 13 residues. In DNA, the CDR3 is TGCGCCTCTCATTGGACCCGGCGGGAGACCCAGTACTTC. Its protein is CASHWTRRETQYF.

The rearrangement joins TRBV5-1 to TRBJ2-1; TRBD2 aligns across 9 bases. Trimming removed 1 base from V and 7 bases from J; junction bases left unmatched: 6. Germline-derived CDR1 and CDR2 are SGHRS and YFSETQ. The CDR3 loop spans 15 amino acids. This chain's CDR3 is CASSLRLAVDNEQFF. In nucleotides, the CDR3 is TGCGCCAGCAGCTTGCGACTAGCGGTCGATAATGAGCAGTTCTTC.

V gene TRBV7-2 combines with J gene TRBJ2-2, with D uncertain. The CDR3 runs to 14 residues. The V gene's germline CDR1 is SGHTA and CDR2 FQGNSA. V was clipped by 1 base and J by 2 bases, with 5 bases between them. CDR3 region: CASSLGRNTGELFF. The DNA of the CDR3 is TGTGCCAGCAGCTTAGGCAGAAACACCGGGGAGCTGTTTTTT. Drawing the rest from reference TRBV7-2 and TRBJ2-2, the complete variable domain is GAGVSQSPSNKVTEKGKDVELRCDPISGHTALYWYRQSLGQGLEFLIYFQGNSAPDKSGLPSDRFSAERTGGSVSTLTIQRTQQEDSAVYLCASSLGRNTGELFFGEGSRLTVL.

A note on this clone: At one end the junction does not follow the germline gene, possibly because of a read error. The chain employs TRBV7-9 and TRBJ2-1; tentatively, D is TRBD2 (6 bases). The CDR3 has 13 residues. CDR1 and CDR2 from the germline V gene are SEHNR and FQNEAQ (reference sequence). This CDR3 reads CASSFLAGSGWVF. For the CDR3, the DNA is TGTGCCAGCAGCTTTTTGGCGGGCAGCGGGTGGGTCTTC.

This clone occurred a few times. The CDR3 region is CASSPRASGSNEQYF. As DNA, the CDR3 is TGTGCCAGCTCACCGCGCGCTAGCGGGAGTAACGAGCAGTACTTC. The chain recombines TRBV18 with TRBJ2-7; 10 nucleotides agree with TRBD2. The J segment lost 5 bases and the V segment lost 3 bases, leaving 7 bases of the junction unmatched. CDR1 is KGHSH and CDR2 is LQKENI in the germline V gene. CDR3 length: 15 amino acids.

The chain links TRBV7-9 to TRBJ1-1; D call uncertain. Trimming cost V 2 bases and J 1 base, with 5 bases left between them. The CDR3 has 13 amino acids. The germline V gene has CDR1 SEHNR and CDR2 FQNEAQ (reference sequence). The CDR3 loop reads CASSLNQNTEAFF. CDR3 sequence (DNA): TGTGCCAGCAGCTTAAACCAGAACACTGAAGCTTTCTTT.

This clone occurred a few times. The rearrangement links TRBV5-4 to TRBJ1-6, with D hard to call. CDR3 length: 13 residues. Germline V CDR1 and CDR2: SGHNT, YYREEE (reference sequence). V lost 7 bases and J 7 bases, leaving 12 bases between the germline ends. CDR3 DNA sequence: TGTGCCAGCTCCCAGAGCGAGAATTCACCCCTCCACTTT. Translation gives CASSQSENSPLHF.

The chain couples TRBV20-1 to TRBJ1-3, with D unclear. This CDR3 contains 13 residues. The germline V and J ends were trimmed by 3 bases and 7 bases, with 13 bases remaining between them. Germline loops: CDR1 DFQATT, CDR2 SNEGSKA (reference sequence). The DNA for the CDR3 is TGCAGTGCTAGTTCGGGGTTCAGGAACACCATATATTTT. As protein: CSASSGFRNTIYF.

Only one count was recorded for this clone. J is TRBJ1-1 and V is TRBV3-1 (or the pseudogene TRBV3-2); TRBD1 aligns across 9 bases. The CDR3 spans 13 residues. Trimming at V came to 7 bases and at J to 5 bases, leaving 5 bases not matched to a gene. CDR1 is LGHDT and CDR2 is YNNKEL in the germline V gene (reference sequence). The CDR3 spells CASTRTGETEAFF. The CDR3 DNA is TGTGCCAGCACCAGGACAGGGGAGACTGAAGCTTTCTTT.

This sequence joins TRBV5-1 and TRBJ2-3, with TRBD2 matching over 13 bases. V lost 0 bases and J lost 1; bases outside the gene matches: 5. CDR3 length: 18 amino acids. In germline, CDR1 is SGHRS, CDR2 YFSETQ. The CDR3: CASSLGGLAGAGTDTQYF. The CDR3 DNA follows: TGCGCCAGCAGCTTGGGCGGACTAGCGGGAGCCGGCACAGATACGCAGTATTTT.

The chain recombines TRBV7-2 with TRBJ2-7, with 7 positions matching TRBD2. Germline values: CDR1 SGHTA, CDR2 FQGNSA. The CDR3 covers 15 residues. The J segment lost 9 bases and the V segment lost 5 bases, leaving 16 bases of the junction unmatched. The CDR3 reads CASSMIAGGRGRQYF. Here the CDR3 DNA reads TGTGCCAGCAGCATGATAGCGGGTGGAAGGGGTCGGCAGTACTTC.

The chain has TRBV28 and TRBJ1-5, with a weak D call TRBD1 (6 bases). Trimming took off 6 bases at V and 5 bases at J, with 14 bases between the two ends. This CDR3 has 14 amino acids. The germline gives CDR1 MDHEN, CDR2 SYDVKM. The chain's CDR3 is CASRFRGGHQPQHF. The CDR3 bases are TGTGCCAGCAGGTTCAGGGGAGGCCATCAGCCCCAGCATTTT.

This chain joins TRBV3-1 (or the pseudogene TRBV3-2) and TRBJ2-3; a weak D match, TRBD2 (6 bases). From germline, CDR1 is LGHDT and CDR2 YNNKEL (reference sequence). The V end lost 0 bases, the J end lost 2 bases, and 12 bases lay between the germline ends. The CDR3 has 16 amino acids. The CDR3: CASSQDWVAATDTQYF. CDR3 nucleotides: TGTGCCAGCAGCCAAGATTGGGTAGCGGCCACAGATACGCAGTATTTT.

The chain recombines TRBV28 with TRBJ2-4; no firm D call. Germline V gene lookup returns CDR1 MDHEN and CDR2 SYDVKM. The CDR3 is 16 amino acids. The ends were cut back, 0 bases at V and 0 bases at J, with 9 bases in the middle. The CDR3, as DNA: TGTGCCAGCAGTTTATGGGCCGAACTAGCCAAAAACATTCAGTACTTC. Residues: CASSLWAELAKNIQYF.

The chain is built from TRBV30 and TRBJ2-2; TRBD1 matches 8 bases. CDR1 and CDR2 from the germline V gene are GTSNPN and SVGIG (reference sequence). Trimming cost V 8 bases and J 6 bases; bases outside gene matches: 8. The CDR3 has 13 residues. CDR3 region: CAQSDRGAGELFF. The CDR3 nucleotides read TGTGCCCAATCCGACAGGGGTGCCGGGGAGCTGTTTTTT.

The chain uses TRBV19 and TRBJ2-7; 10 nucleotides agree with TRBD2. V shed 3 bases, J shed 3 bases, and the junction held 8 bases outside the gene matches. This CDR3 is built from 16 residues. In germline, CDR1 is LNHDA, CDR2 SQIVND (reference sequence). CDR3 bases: TGTGCCAGTAGTATCTTTTTAACTAGCGGGAACTACGAGCAGTACTTC. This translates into CASSIFLTSGNYEQYF.

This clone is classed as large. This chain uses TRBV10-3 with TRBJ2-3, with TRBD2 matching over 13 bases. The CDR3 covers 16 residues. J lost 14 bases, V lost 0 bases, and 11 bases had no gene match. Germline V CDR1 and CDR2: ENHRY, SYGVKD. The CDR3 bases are TGTGCCATCAGTGAGTCGAGCGGGACTAGCGGGACCGGGCGGTATTTT. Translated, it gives CAISESSGTSGTGRYF.

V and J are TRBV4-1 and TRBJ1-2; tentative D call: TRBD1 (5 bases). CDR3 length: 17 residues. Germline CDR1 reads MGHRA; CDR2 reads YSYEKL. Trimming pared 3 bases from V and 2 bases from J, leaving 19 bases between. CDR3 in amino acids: CASSQRGAAGKNYGYTF. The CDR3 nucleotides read TGCGCCAGCAGCCAGAGAGGGGCTGCAGGGAAAAACTATGGCTACACCTTC.

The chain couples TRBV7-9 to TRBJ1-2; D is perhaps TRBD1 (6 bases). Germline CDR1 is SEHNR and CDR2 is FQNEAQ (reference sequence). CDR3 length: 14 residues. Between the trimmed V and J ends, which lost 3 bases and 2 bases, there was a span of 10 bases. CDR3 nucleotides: TGTGCCAGCAGCTTTGCCGGGACAAACTATGGCTACACCTTC. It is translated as CASSFAGTNYGYTF.

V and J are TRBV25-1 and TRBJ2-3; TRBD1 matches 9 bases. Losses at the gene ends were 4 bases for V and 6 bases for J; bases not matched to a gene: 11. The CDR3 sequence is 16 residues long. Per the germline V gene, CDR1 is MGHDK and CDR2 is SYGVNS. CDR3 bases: TGTGCCAGCAGTGCCACCCGGGACAGGGCCAGGGATACGCAGTATTTT. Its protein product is CASSATRDRARDTQYF.

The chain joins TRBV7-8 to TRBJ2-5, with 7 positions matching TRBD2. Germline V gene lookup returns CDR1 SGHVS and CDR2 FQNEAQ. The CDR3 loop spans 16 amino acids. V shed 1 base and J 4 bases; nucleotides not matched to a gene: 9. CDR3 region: CASSLVRGGSTETQYF. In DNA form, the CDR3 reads TGTGCCAGCAGCTTAGTTAGGGGCGGGAGCACAGAGACCCAGTACTTC.

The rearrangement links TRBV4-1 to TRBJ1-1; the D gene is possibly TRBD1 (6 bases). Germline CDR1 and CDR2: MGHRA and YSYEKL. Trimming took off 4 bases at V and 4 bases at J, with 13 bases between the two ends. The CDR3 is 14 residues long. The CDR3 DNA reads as TGCGCCAGCAGCCCCGGGGGGCTTAGCACTGAAGCTTTCTTT. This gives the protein CASSPGGLSTEAFF.

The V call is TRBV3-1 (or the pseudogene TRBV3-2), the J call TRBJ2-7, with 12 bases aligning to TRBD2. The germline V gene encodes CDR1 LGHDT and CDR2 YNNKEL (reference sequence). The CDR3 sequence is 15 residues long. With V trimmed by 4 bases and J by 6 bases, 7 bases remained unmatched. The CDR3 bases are TGTGCCAGCAGCCTTCGACTAGCGGGAGCTGGCGAGCAGTACTTC. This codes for CASSLRLAGAGEQYF.